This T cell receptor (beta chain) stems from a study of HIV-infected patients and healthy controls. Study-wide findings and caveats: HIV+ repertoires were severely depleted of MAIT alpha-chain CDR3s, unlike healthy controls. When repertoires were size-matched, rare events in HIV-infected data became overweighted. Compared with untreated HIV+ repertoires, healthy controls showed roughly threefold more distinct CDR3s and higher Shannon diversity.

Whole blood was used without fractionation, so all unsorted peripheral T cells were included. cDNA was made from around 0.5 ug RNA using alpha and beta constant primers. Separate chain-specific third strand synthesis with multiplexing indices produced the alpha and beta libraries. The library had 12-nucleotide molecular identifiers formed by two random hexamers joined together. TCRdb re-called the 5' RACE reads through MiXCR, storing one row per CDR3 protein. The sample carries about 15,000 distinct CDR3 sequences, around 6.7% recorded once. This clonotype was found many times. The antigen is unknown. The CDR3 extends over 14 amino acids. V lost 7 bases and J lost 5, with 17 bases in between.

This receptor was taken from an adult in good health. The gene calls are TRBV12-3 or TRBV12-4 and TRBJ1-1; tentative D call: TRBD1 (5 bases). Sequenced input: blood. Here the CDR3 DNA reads TGTGCCAGCATAAGTCAAGGGGTCCGAACTGAAGCTTTCTTT. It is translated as CASISQGVRTEAFF.